The 10 T cell receptor beta chains in this list originate from one sample, sequenced in a study of early T cells in non-severe SARS-CoV-2 infection. MiXCR, applied by TCRdb to the 5' RACE reads, yields one record per CDR3 protein. The sample yields tens of thousands of distinct CDR3 sequences, 5.9% seen once. The sample here was whole blood, taken at baseline. These receptors were taken from an adult who was a healthcare worker with PCR-confirmed SARS-CoV-2 infection or an uninfected control (not recorded which).

This clonotype was seen repeatedly, ten times or more. V usage is TRBV4-2 and J usage is TRBJ2-1; TRBD2 aligns across 12 bases. The CDR3 totals 18 residues. Germline V gives CDR1 LGHNA, CDR2 YNFKEQ. The J segment lost 3 bases and the V segment lost 1 base, leaving 7 bases of the junction unmatched. CDR3 protein: CASSQVTSGRSLYNEQFF. The CDR3, as DNA: TGTGCCAGCAGCCAAGTCACTAGCGGGAGGTCGCTCTACAATGAGCAGTTCTTC.

The DNA of the CDR3 is TGCGCCAGCAGCGTGGCCCCACGAGAGACCCAGTACTTC. This translates into CASSVAPRETQYF. The rearrangement joins TRBV5-1 to TRBJ2-5, with unresolved D. Trimming took off 4 bases at V and 4 bases at J, with 11 bases between the two ends. The CDR3 runs 13 residues. Germline CDR1 reads SGHRS; CDR2 reads YFSETQ.

This clonotype was seen many times. This chain joins TRBV6-2 or TRBV6-3 and TRBJ2-1; the match to TRBD2 covers 10 bases. Germline lookup yields CDR1 MNHEY and CDR2 SVGEGT. CDR3 length: 16 amino acids. The trim removed 6 bases at V and 9 bases at J, leaving 14 bases unmatched. CDR3: CASRRTLAGVASEQFF. The DNA of the CDR3 is TGTGCCAGCAGGCGGACGCTAGCGGGAGTTGCAAGTGAGCAGTTCTTC.

The CDR3 coding sequence is TGTGCCAGCAGCTTATACCGCAGCGGGAGGCCAAATGAGCAGTTCTTC. Translation gives CASSLYRSGRPNEQFF. The chain recombines TRBV7-9 with TRBJ2-1, with 9 bases fitting TRBD2. The germline CDR1 and CDR2 sequences are SEHNR and FQNEAQ (reference sequence). V shed 2 bases and J 7 bases; nucleotides not matched to a gene: 9. This CDR3 has 16 amino acids.

The chain joins TRBV7-9 to TRBJ2-6; 7 nucleotides align to TRBD1. CDR1 is SEHNR, CDR2 FQNEAQ, per germline (reference sequence). The trim removed 3 bases at V and 0 bases at J, leaving 11 bases unmatched. CDR3 length equals 19 residues. CDR3: CASSFPPGQQSSGANVLTF. The CDR3 DNA is TGTGCCAGCAGCTTCCCCCCGGGACAGCAGAGCTCTGGGGCCAACGTCCTGACTTTC.

V usage is TRBV6-2 or TRBV6-3 and J usage is TRBJ2-1; D tentatively fits TRBD1 or TRBD2 (6 bases each). This CDR3 has 16 residues. V was pared by 0 bases and J by 1 base, with 10 bases between. Germline lookup yields CDR1 MNHEY and CDR2 SVGEGT. In DNA, the CDR3 is TGTGCCAGCAGTTACTCGACTAGGGGGTCCTACAATGAGCAGTTCTTC. Encoded protein: CASSYSTRGSYNEQFF.

V is TRBV20-1 and J is TRBJ1-6, with 7 bases lining up with TRBD1. The CDR3 extends over 15 amino acids. The V gene's germline CDR1 is DFQATT and CDR2 SNEGSKA (reference sequence). With V trimmed by 0 bases and J by 9 bases, 8 bases remained unmatched. Here the CDR3 reads CSARDQGGLFSPLHF. DNA for the CDR3: TGCAGTGCTAGAGACCAGGGGGGCTTATTTTCACCCCTCCACTTT.

This chain connects TRBV11-3 to TRBJ2-1, with a possible D match to TRBD2 (6 bases). V lost 5 bases and J lost 7, with 9 bases in between. The CDR3 is 12 amino acids. Germline V gene data show CDR1 as SGHNT and CDR2 as YENEEA. The CDR3 nucleotides read TGTGCCAGCAGCCCCCGGGAGAATGAGCAGTTCTTC. Protein: CASSPRENEQFF.

V usage is TRBV7-9 and J usage is TRBJ2-3; TRBD2 might be the D (6 bases). The CDR3 sequence is 16 residues long. Trimming pared 0 bases from V and 6 bases from J, leaving 16 bases between. Germline V CDR1 and CDR2: SEHNR, FQNEAQ (reference sequence). The DNA for the CDR3 is TGTGCCAGCAGCTTAGCGACTGCGGGGCCTGCGGATACGCAGTATTTT. The encoded protein is CASSLATAGPADTQYF.

This clonotype was found many times. This sequence joins TRBV28 and TRBJ2-3; D unclear. Germline V CDR1 and CDR2: MDHEN, SYDVKM. The ends were cut back, 2 bases at V and 1 base at J, with 4 bases in the middle. The CDR3 extends over 13 amino acids. The CDR3 DNA sequence: TGTGCCAGCAGTTTAATGGGCACAGATACGCAGTATTTT. It specifies CASSLMGTDTQYF.